This T cell receptor beta chain was retrieved from a study of identical twins. The CDR3 contains 15 residues. Trimming cost V 5 bases and J 4 bases; bases outside gene matches: 6. The study, taken as a whole, reports: Whereas memory repertoires showed no such difference, abundant cord blood beta clonotypes carried fewer insertions. Excess sharing between twins was weaker in beta out-of-frame sequences. Monozygotic twin pairs showed more out-of-frame TCR alpha sharing than models estimated.

This clonotype has only a few counts. Its specificity is unknown. Unique molecular identifiers were present on the cDNA, and a universal primer site came from template switching. TCRdb reprocessed the 5' RACE reads via MiXCR and lists one record per CDR3 protein. The sample shows roughly 1,500,000 distinct CDR3 sequences, about 32% of them seen only once. This chain uses TRBV12-3 or TRBV12-4 with TRBJ2-1; 9 bases agree with TRBD1. The receptor was derived from a newborn girl in good health. Material: cord blood. The CDR3 sequence is CASSPTTGGYNEQFF. CDR3 coding DNA: TGTGCCAGCAGTCCGACGACAGGGGGGTACAATGAGCAGTTCTTC.